The 4 T cell receptor beta chains in this list originate from one sample, sequenced in a study of beta chain features in type 1 diabetes. Since all of the isolated RNA was reverse transcribed, expressed TCRB transcripts were what got sequenced. The method was immunoSEQ multiplex PCR; TCRdb's version includes in-frame clones alone and lacks a portion of them. The repertoire has around 500,000 clones, over 9.5% of them found once; the top ten carry approximately 0.045%. The specimen was naive CD4+ T cells from blood. Every receptor here comes from a woman aged 18-29 years in good health.

The chain recombines TRBV18 with TRBJ2-7; possible D gene TRBD1, 5 bases. In germline, CDR1 is KGHSH, CDR2 LQKENI. This CDR3 comprises 14 residues. With 2 bases removed from V and 6 bases from J, the gap between germline ends came to 14 bases. DNA of the CDR3: TGTGCCAGCTCACCAAGCCTAACAGGTACCGAGCAGTACTTC. Amino acids: CASSPSLTGTEQYF. The variable domain in full, completed from reference TRBV18 and TRBJ2-7, reads NAGVMQNPRHLVRRRGQEARLRCSPMKGHSHVYWYRQLPEEGLKFMVYLQKENIIDESGMPKERFSAEFPKEGPSILRIQQVVRGDSAAYFCASSPSLTGTEQYFGPGTRLTVT.

This clone was counted only a few times. The chain carries TRBV29-1 and TRBJ2-5; 7 bases are shared with TRBD2. Germline V lookup: CDR1 SQVTM, CDR2 ANQGSEA. The CDR3 consists of 15 residues. After removal of 3 bases from V and 1 base from J, the junction contained 8 bases not matched to a gene. The CDR3 DNA sequence: TGCAGCGTTGAGGTGACGGGAGGACTCCAAGAGACCCAGTACTTC. It is translated as CSVEVTGGLQETQYF.

The chain couples TRBV5-1 to TRBJ2-5; the D is unclear. Germline V gene data show CDR1 as SGHRS and CDR2 as YFSETQ. With 1 base removed from V and 5 bases from J, the gap between germline ends came to 9 bases. The CDR3 runs 13 residues. CDR3 protein: CASSLYERETQYF. The CDR3 DNA follows: TGCGCCAGCAGCTTGTATGAGAGGGAGACCCAGTACTTC. Using reference TRBV5-1 and TRBJ2-5 for the parts outside the CDR3, the full variable domain is KAGVTQTPRYLIKTRGQQVTLSCSPISGHRSVSWYQQTPGQGLQFLFEYFSETQRNKGNFPGRFSGRQFSNSRSEMNVSTLELGDSALYLCASSLYERETQYFGPGTRLLVL.

The rearrangement links TRBV5-6 to TRBJ2-5, with a weak D call TRBD2 (5 bases). Germline lookup yields CDR1 SGHDT and CDR2 YYEEEE. The CDR3 runs 18 residues. V was cut by 4 bases and J by 5 bases, with 27 bases left in between. CDR3 protein: CASSLIDDLARPLETQYF. CDR3 DNA sequence: TGTGCCAGCAGCCTCATCGACGACTTAGCGAGGCCACTGGAGACCCAGTACTTC.